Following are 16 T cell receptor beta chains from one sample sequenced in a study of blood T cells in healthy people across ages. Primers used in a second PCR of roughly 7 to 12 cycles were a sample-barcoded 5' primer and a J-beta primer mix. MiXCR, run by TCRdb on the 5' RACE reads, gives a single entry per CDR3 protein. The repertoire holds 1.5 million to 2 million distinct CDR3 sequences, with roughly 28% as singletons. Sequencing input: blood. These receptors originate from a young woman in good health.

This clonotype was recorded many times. The CDR3 protein is CSVLRGGDYGYTF. CDR3 sequence (DNA): TGCAGCGTTCTGAGGGGGGGAGACTATGGCTACACCTTC. The chain recombines TRBV29-1 with TRBJ1-2, with a possible D match to TRBD1 (6 bases). The V gene lost 5 bases and the J gene lost 3 bases, with 13 bases spanning the gap. Germline CDR1 SQVTM, CDR2 ANQGSEA. The CDR3 runs to 13 residues.

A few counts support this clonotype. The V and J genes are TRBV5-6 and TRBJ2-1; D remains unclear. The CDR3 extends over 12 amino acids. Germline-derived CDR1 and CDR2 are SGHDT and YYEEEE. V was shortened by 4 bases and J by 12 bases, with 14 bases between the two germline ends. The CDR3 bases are TGTGCCAGCAGCCCCAACTCGCCTCGGCAGTTCTTC. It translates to CASSPNSPRQFF.

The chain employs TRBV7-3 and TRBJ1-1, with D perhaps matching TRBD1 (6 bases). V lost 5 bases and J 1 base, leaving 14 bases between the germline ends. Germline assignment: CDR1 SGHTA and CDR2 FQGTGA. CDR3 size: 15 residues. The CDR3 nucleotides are TGTGCCAGCAGCACTCAGGGGACGAGGAACACTGAAGCTTTCTTT. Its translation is CASSTQGTRNTEAFF.

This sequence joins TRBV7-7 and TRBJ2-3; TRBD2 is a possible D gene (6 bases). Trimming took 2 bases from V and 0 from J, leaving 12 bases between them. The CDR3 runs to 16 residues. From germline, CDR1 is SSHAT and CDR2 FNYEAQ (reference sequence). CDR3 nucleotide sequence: TGTGCCAGCAGCTTAAAGGCGGGGTCTAGCACAGATACGCAGTATTTT. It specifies CASSLKAGSSTDTQYF.

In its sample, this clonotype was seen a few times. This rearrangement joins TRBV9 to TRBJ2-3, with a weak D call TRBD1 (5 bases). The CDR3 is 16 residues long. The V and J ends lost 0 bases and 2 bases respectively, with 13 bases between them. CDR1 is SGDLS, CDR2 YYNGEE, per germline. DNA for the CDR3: TGTGCCAGCAGCGTAGATTGGGGCCAATCCACAGATACGCAGTATTTT. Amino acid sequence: CASSVDWGQSTDTQYF.

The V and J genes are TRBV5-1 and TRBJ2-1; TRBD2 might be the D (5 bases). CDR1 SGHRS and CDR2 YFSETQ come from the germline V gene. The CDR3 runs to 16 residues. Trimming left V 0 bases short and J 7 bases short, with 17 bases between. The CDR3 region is CASSLGAASRRNEQFF. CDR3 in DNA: TGCGCCAGCAGCTTGGGGGCGGCTAGCAGGAGGAATGAGCAGTTCTTC.

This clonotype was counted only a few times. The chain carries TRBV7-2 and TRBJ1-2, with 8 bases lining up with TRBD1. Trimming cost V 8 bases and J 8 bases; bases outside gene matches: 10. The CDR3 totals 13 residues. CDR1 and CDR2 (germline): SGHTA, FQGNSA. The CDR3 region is CASQETGVGGYTF. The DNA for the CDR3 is TGTGCCAGCCAGGAGACAGGGGTGGGCGGCTACACCTTC.

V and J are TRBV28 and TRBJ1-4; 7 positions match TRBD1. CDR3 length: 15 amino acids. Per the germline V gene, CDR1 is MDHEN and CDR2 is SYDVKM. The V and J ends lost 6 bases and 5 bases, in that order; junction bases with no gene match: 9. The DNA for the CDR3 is TGTGCCAGCAGCGCGCTCGGGACAGAAAATGAAAAACTGTTTTTT. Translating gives CASSALGTENEKLFF.

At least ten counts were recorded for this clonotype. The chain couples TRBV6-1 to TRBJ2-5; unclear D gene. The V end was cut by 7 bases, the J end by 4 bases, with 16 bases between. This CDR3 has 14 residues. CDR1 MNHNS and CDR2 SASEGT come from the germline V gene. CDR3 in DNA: TGTGCCAGCAAGGTCGAAAGGGCGGTAGAGACCCAGTACTTC. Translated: CASKVERAVETQYF.

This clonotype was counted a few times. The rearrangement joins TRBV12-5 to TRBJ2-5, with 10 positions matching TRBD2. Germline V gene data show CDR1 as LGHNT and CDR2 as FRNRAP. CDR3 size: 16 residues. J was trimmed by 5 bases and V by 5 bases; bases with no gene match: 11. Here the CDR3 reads CASGPPPLAGTETQYF. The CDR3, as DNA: TGTGCTAGTGGTCCCCCCCCACTAGCGGGGACTGAGACCCAGTACTTC. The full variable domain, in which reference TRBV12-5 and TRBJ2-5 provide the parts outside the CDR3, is DARVTQTPRHKVTEMGQEVTMRCQPILGHNTVFWYRQTMMQGLELLAYFRNRAPLDDSGMPKDRFSAEMPDATLATLKIQPSEPRDSAVYFCASGPPPLAGTETQYFGPGTRLLVL.

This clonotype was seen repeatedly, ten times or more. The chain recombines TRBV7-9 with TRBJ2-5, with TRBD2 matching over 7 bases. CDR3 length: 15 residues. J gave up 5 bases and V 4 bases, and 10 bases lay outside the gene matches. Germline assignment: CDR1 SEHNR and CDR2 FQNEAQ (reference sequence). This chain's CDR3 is CASSSVGGMRETQYF. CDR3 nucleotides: TGTGCCAGCAGCTCCGTGGGAGGGATGAGGGAGACCCAGTACTTC.

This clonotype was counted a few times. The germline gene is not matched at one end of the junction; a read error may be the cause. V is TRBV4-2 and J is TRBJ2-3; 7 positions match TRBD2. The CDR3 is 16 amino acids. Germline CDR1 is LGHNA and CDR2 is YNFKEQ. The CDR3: CASSQSSLAGTDTQYF. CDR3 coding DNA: TGCGCCAGCAGCCAAAGTTCGCTAGCGGGCACAGATACGCAGTATTTT.

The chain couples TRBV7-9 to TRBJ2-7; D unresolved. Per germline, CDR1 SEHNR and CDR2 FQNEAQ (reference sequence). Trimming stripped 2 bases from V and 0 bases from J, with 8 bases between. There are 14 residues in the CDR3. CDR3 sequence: CASSLTQSSYEQYF. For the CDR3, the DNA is TGTGCCAGCAGCTTAACGCAGAGCTCCTACGAGCAGTACTTC.

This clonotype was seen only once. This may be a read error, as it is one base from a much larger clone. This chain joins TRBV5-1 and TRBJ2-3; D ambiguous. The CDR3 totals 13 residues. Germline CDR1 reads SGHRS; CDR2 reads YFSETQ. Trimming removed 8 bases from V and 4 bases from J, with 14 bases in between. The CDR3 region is CASETSSPDTQYF. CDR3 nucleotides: TGCGCCAGTGAGACTTCCTCGCCAGATACGCAGTATTTT.

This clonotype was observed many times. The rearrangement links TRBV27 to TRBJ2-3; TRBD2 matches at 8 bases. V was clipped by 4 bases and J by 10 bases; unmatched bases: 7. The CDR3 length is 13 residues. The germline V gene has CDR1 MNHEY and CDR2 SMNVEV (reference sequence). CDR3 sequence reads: CASSYSSTSAQYF. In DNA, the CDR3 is TGTGCCAGCAGTTACTCATCGACTAGCGCGCAGTATTTT.

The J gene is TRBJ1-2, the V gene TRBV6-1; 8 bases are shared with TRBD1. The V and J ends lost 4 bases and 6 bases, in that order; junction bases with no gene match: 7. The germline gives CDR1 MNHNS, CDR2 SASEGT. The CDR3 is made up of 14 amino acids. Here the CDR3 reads CASSGGDRGNGYTF. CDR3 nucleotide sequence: TGTGCCAGCAGTGGAGGAGACAGGGGAAATGGCTACACCTTC.